These 27 T cell receptor beta chains came from one sample sequenced in a study of cytomegalovirus exposure and HLA in healthy donors (dated by TCRdb to the late 2010s). Libraries were built with the immunoSEQ multiplex PCR assay. For the multiplex PCR, a mixture combining 60 forward primers for TCR Vbeta segments and 13 reverse primers for TCR Jbeta segments was used. Here the immuneACCESS table is served through TCRdb, limited to in-frame sequences with V and J called. Missing clones are a known gap in these copies; in checked studies unresolved V genes cover under half, and the rest lacks a known reason. For this sample there are 150,000 to 200,000 clones; 75% appear just once. The ten largest make up under 3% of the sample. The sample consisted of PBMCs. All receptors come from a woman aged 50 to 60 in good health and CMV-seropositive.

The gene calls are TRBV2 and TRBJ1-6; possibly TRBD1 for D (5 bases). In germline, CDR1 is SNHLY, CDR2 FYNNEI. The CDR3 spans 14 residues. V shed 4 bases and J shed 8 bases, with 12 bases lying between them. As DNA, the CDR3 is TGTGCCAGCAGTGTCCAAGGAGGGGATTCACCCCTCCACTTT. Its protein product is CASSVQGGDSPLHF.

The chain uses TRBV19 and TRBJ1-1, with a possible D match to TRBD1 (5 bases). V lost 6 bases, J lost 6 bases, and 14 bases lay in between. CDR1 is LNHDA and CDR2 is SQIVND in the germline V gene (reference sequence). The CDR3 loop spans 13 amino acids. CDR3: CASRVQEYAEAFF. The CDR3 DNA is TGTGCCAGTAGAGTACAGGAGTATGCTGAAGCTTTCTTT.

The count of this clone is one. The chain recombines TRBV5-1 with TRBJ1-1, with D possibly TRBD1 on 6 matching bases. There are 14 residues in the CDR3. V dropped 4 bases and J dropped 8 bases, with 18 bases sitting between them. The germline gives CDR1 SGHRS, CDR2 YFSETQ. The CDR3 coding sequence is TGCGCCAGCAGCCCACATACCGGGACACAAGAAGCTTTCTTT. It is translated as CASSPHTGTQEAFF.

This chain uses TRBV7-9 with TRBJ2-1; 10 bases are a match to TRBD1. Germline V CDR1 and CDR2: SEHNR, FQNEAQ (reference sequence). J gave up 5 bases and V 4 bases, and 8 bases lay outside the gene matches. This CDR3 comprises 16 residues. CDR3 sequence reads: CASSSGGTGVHNEQFF. The CDR3 DNA sequence: TGTGCCAGCAGCTCGGGGGGGACAGGGGTCCACAATGAGCAGTTCTTC.

The genes are TRBV11-2 and TRBJ2-2, with TRBD2 matching 10 bases. CDR1 SGHAT and CDR2 FQNNGV come from the germline V gene. With V trimmed by 5 bases and J by 0 bases, 9 bases remained unmatched. The length of the CDR3 is 18 residues. The CDR3 coding sequence is TGTGCCAGCAGCCCCAGAACTAGCGGGGTGACGAACACCGGGGAGCTGTTTTTT. Residues: CASSPRTSGVTNTGELFF.

The rearrangement links TRBV7-9 to TRBJ1-2; weak D call: TRBD1 (6 bases). The CDR3 extends over 15 amino acids. V was cut by 3 bases and J by 1 base, with 12 bases left in between. CDR1 and CDR2 (germline): SEHNR, FQNEAQ (reference sequence). CDR3 protein: CASSLYVRGNYGYTF. CDR3 nucleotide sequence: TGTGCCAGCAGCTTGTACGTCAGGGGTAACTATGGCTACACCTTC.

This clone was counted only a few times. The chain carries TRBV2 and TRBJ2-7; D is possibly TRBD1 (5 bases). The V gene lost 6 bases and the J gene lost 4 bases, with 19 bases spanning the gap. Germline V lookup: CDR1 SNHLY, CDR2 FYNNEI. This CDR3 is 15 amino acids long. The DNA of the CDR3 is TGTGCCAGCAGACTCCCTTGGGGCAGGTCTTACGAGCAGTACTTC. Amino acid sequence: CASRLPWGRSYEQYF.

The chain uses TRBV30 and TRBJ1-1, with a weak D call TRBD1 (6 bases). The CDR3 has 12 residues. The germline CDR1 and CDR2 sequences are GTSNPN and SVGIG (reference sequence). V was shortened by 8 bases and J by 7 bases, with 17 bases between the two germline ends. As DNA, the CDR3 is TGTGCCCTCCAACAGAGGGGGTGTGAAGCTTTCTTT. It is translated as CALQQRGCEAFF.

In its sample, this clone was seen a few times. V usage is TRBV7-9 and J usage is TRBJ1-2, with D possibly being TRBD1 (5 bases). The germline CDR1 and CDR2 sequences are SEHNR and FQNEAQ (reference sequence). This CDR3 contains 13 residues. V gave up 0 bases and J gave up 6 bases, with 8 bases separating them. For the CDR3, the DNA is TGTGCCAGCAGCTTAGCAGGGGAGGATGGCTACACCTTC. This sequence encodes CASSLAGEDGYTF.

A single count supports this clone. In DNA form, the CDR3 reads TGTGCCAGCAGCTTACAGGGCTTTGGTGGCTACACCTTC. Its translation is CASSLQGFGGYTF. The rearrangement joins TRBV2 to TRBJ1-2, with TRBD1 as a possible D gene (6 bases). The V end lost 6 bases, the J end lost 7 bases, and 15 bases lay between the germline ends. Per germline, CDR1 SNHLY and CDR2 FYNNEI. The CDR3 extends over 13 amino acids.

J is TRBJ2-3 and V is TRBV2; 9 nucleotides line up with TRBD2. CDR1 is SNHLY, CDR2 FYNNEI, per germline. The CDR3 consists of 14 residues. V gave up 6 bases and J gave up 4 bases; unmatched junction bases: 5. The CDR3 nucleotides read TGTGCCAGCAGCCGCGGGGGGGGATCAGATACGCAGTATTTT. This codes for CASSRGGGSDTQYF. The entire variable domain, with the rest obtained from reference TRBV2 and TRBJ2-3, is as follows: EPEVTQTPSHQVTQMGQEVILRCVPISNHLYFYWYRQILGQKVEFLVSFYNNEISEKSEIFDDQFSVERPDGSNFTLKIRSTKLEDSAMYFCASSRGGGSDTQYFGPGTRLTVL.

The chain is built from TRBV5-5 and TRBJ1-1; D is undetermined. The ends were cut back, 0 bases at V and 0 bases at J, with 6 bases in the middle. The germline gives CDR1 SGHKS, CDR2 YYEKEE (reference sequence). The CDR3 loop spans 14 amino acids. CDR3 DNA: TGTGCCAGCAGCTTGGCAGGTATGAACACTGAAGCTTTCTTT. It is translated as CASSLAGMNTEAFF.

The chain is built from TRBV5-5 and TRBJ2-2, with D possibly matching TRBD2 (5 bases). With 3 bases removed from V and 3 bases from J, the gap between germline ends came to 12 bases. The V gene's germline CDR1 is SGHKS and CDR2 YYEKEE (reference sequence). This CDR3 has 15 amino acids. The DNA for the CDR3 is TGTGCCAGCAGCTCTCTAGCTGAGTACACCGGGGAGCTGTTTTTT. Encoded protein: CASSSLAEYTGELFF.

This clone was recorded once. The rearrangement links TRBV5-1 to TRBJ1-2, with a possible D match to TRBD1 (6 bases). There are 13 residues in the CDR3. Trimming cost V 0 bases and J 4 bases, with 7 bases left between them. Germline V gene lookup returns CDR1 SGHRS and CDR2 YFSETQ. The CDR3 loop reads CASSLGRGYGYTF. The CDR3, as DNA: TGCGCCAGCAGCTTGGGCAGGGGCTATGGCTACACCTTC.

V gene TRBV5-1 combines with J gene TRBJ1-1, with TRBD1 as a possible D gene (5 bases). The CDR3 loop spans 15 amino acids. Germline values: CDR1 SGHRS, CDR2 YFSETQ. The V end lost 0 bases, the J end lost 1 base, and 10 bases lay between the germline ends. The CDR3 nucleotides are TGCGCCAGCAGCTTGGAAGGTAGGGGGAACACTGAAGCTTTCTTT. Residues: CASSLEGRGNTEAFF.

The chain recombines TRBV18 with TRBJ1-1; unclear D gene. The CDR3 has 15 amino acids. The germline V and J ends were trimmed by 0 bases and 6 bases, with 14 bases remaining between them. Germline-derived CDR1 and CDR2 are KGHSH and LQKENI. CDR3 residues: CASSPPRPPAAEAFF. The CDR3 coding sequence is TGTGCCAGCTCACCACCTCGCCCCCCCGCGGCTGAAGCTTTCTTT.

The rearrangement uses TRBV5-1 and TRBJ1-2, with a weak D call TRBD1 (5 bases). Trimming removed 4 bases from V and 6 bases from J, with 16 bases in between. This CDR3 spans 14 amino acids. CDR1 is SGHRS and CDR2 is YFSETQ in the germline V gene. CDR3 amino acids: CASSGNGAGDGYTF. The CDR3 DNA reads TGCGCCAGCAGCGGCAATGGGGCTGGTGATGGCTACACCTTC.

In regard to this clone: A junction boundary mismatches the germline segment, possibly from a read error. The chain combines TRBV30 with TRBJ2-1; 8 nucleotides align to TRBD1. Germline CDR1 is GTSNPN and CDR2 is SVGIG (reference sequence). The length of the CDR3 is 15 residues. The CDR3 reads CAWSVLGTGYNEQLF. The CDR3 coding sequence is TGTGCCTGGAGTGTACTTGGGACAGGTTACAATGAGCAGCTCTTC.

This clone was seen a few times. The chain links TRBV10-3 to TRBJ2-1; D is uncertain. Germline V gives CDR1 ENHRY, CDR2 SYGVKD. The CDR3 covers 18 residues. The V gene lost 2 bases and the J gene lost 2 bases, with 19 bases spanning the gap. The DNA of the CDR3 is TGTGCCATCAGTGAGAATTTCCCCTCCGGGTCCACCTACAATGAGCAGTTCTTC. Translated, it gives CAISENFPSGSTYNEQFF.

For the CDR3, the DNA is TGCAGCGCAGAAGGGGGGGCGATTAATGAGCAGTTCTTC. Its protein product is CSAEGGAINEQFF. This rearrangement joins TRBV29-1 to TRBJ2-1, with D maybe TRBD2 (7 bases). Trimming removed 7 bases from V and 7 bases from J, with 17 bases in between. Germline V gene data show CDR1 as SQVTM and CDR2 as ANQGSEA. This CDR3 is built from 13 residues.

The gene calls are TRBV5-1 and TRBJ2-5; D may be TRBD2 (5 bases). Trimming pared 4 bases from V and 0 bases from J, leaving 16 bases between. The CDR3 has 16 residues. Looked up from germline, CDR1 is SGHRS and CDR2 is YFSETQ. The CDR3 DNA is TGCGCCAGCAGCGTGTCGGGGAGCGGATACCAAGAGACCCAGTACTTC. It is translated as CASSVSGSGYQETQYF.

This chain joins TRBV5-4 and TRBJ2-5, with 8 bases identical to TRBD1. The V gene's germline CDR1 is SGHNT and CDR2 YYREEE (reference sequence). This CDR3 is 15 amino acids long. Trimming removed 2 bases from V and 5 bases from J; junction bases left unmatched: 8. DNA for the CDR3: TGTGCCAGCAGCTTTGGACAGGGCGTCGCGGAGACCCAGTACTTC. This gives the protein CASSFGQGVAETQYF.

The chain is built from TRBV7-3 and TRBJ2-3, with D tentatively TRBD2 (5 bases). Trimming cost V 5 bases and J 1 base, with 10 bases left between them. The length of the CDR3 is 14 residues. Per the germline V gene, CDR1 is SGHTA and CDR2 is FQGTGA. As DNA, the CDR3 is TGTGCCAGCAGCCCCTCGGAGGGCACAGATACGCAGTATTTT. Its translation is CASSPSEGTDTQYF. The full variable domain, rest sourced from reference TRBV7-3 and TRBJ2-3, is GAGVSQTPSNKVTEKGKYVELRCDPISGHTALYWYRQSLGQGPEFLIYFQGTGAADDSGLPNDRFFAVRPEGSVSTLKIQRTERGDSAVYLCASSPSEGTDTQYFGPGTRLTVL.

The chain recombines TRBV27 with TRBJ2-7, with 15 bases identical to TRBD2. The CDR3 is made up of 18 amino acids. With V trimmed by 5 bases and J by 4 bases, 12 bases remained unmatched. CDR1 is MNHEY and CDR2 is SMNVEV in the germline V gene (reference sequence). The CDR3: CASSPIQTGTSGGYEQYF. The CDR3 DNA follows: TGTGCCAGCAGTCCCATTCAGACCGGGACTAGCGGGGGGTACGAGCAGTACTTC.

J is TRBJ2-1 and V is TRBV25-1; tentative D call: TRBD2 (6 bases). V lost 9 bases and J 8 bases, leaving 11 bases between the germline ends. The CDR3 is 11 residues long. Germline CDR1 is MGHDK and CDR2 is SYGVNS. The CDR3, as DNA: TGTGCCAGTTGCCGGGGGTATGAGCAGTTCTTC. Translation gives CASCRGYEQFF.

This clone was observed once. The chain couples TRBV6-1 to TRBJ1-2; 7 nucleotides agree with TRBD1. Looked up from germline, CDR1 is MNHNS and CDR2 is SASEGT. V trimming: 8 bases; J trimming: 0 bases; junction bases outside the gene matches: 6. The CDR3 runs 14 residues. This CDR3 reads CASCRDSTNYGYTF. DNA for the CDR3: TGTGCCAGCTGCCGGGACAGTACTAACTATGGCTACACCTTC.

V is TRBV19 and J is TRBJ2-1, with 14 bases identical to TRBD2. Per the germline V gene, CDR1 is LNHDA and CDR2 is SQIVND (reference sequence). J was trimmed by 10 bases and V by 1 base; bases with no gene match: 0. This CDR3 contains 14 residues. The CDR3 nucleotides read TGTGCCAGTAGTATAGGACTAGCGGGGGGGGAGCAGTTCTTC. The encoded protein is CASSIGLAGGEQFF.